The 24 T cell receptor beta chains below were found in one sample sequenced in a study of blood T cell repertoires in COVID-19. Profiling relied on immunoSEQ multiplex PCR, and the TCRdb table lists in-frame clones only, not all of them. The repertoire includes around 340,000 clones, over 85% of them detected once, and 3.9% sits in the top ten. The material sequenced was peripheral blood. The receptors were sampled from a woman aged 55 to 70 with COVID-19, enrolled during active disease.

V gene TRBV7-2 combines with J gene TRBJ2-6; tentatively, D is TRBD2 (5 bases). Looked up from germline, CDR1 is SGHTA and CDR2 is FQGNSA. The CDR3 loop spans 15 amino acids. Trimming removed 3 bases at V and 2 bases at J, with 8 bases between. The CDR3 coding sequence is TGTGCCAGCAGCTTTCTCGGGGCTGGGGCCAACGTCCTGACTTTC. Its protein product is CASSFLGAGANVLTF.

In its sample, this clone was seen once. The chain recombines TRBV11-2 with TRBJ1-6, with 7 bases aligning to TRBD1. The CDR3 is made up of 14 amino acids. Trimming took 5 bases from V and 10 from J; bases not matched to a gene: 8. The germline V gene has CDR1 SGHAT and CDR2 FQNNGV. CDR3 in amino acids: CASSPQGGSSPLHF. Here the CDR3 DNA reads TGTGCCAGCAGCCCGCAGGGGGGTTCCTCACCCCTCCACTTT.

As for this clone: Other DNA sequences from this sample encode an identical CDR3 as well. V gene TRBV7-3 combines with J gene TRBJ1-1, with a weak D call TRBD1 (6 bases). Trimming removed 3 bases from V and 5 bases from J, with 10 bases in between. This CDR3 is built from 13 residues. Germline V lookup: CDR1 SGHTA, CDR2 FQGTGA. DNA for the CDR3: TGTGCCAGCAGCTTGACAGGTACTACTGAAGCTTTCTTT. This translates into CASSLTGTTEAFF.

This clone occurred once. In nucleotides, the CDR3 is TGTGCCAGCAGCTTGGGGGGACTATTCACAGATACGCAGTATTTT. Residues: CASSLGGLFTDTQYF. The chain is built from TRBV7-9 and TRBJ2-3, with TRBD2 matching over 7 bases. The CDR3 totals 15 residues. The ends lost 3 bases at V and 2 bases at J; junction bases unmatched: 5. CDR1 SEHNR and CDR2 FQNEAQ come from the germline V gene (reference sequence).

This sequence joins TRBV6-5 and TRBJ1-5; maybe TRBD1 (5 bases). With 0 bases removed from V and 9 bases from J, the gap between germline ends came to 15 bases. Per germline, CDR1 MNHEY and CDR2 SVGAGI. This CDR3 is built from 15 residues. DNA for the CDR3: TGTGCCAGCAGTTACTCGGACACCCTAAGATGGCCCCAGCATTTT. The encoded protein is CASSYSDTLRWPQHF.

The V call is TRBV7-2, the J call TRBJ1-2; 11 positions match TRBD1. Germline lookup yields CDR1 SGHTA and CDR2 FQGNSA. After removal of 1 base from V and 8 bases from J, the junction contained 6 bases not matched to a gene. The length of the CDR3 is 15 residues. The CDR3 sequence: CASSLGDRGSYGYTF. The CDR3 DNA is TGTGCCAGCAGCTTAGGGGACAGGGGGAGTTACGGCTACACCTTC.

The chain employs TRBV19 and TRBJ1-2; maybe TRBD1 (6 bases). CDR1 LNHDA and CDR2 SQIVND come from the germline V gene (reference sequence). Deletions cut 4 bases from V and 4 bases from J, with 16 bases between. This CDR3 spans 15 amino acids. CDR3 DNA sequence: TGTGCCAGTAGTACCGCACAGGGTTCTAGCTATGGCTACACCTTC. Protein sequence: CASSTAQGSSYGYTF.

This sequence joins TRBV2 and TRBJ1-2; 7 bases agree with TRBD1. CDR3 size: 15 residues. V was pared by 7 bases and J by 7 bases, with 15 bases of the junction left unmatched. Germline V lookup: CDR1 SNHLY, CDR2 FYNNEI. CDR3 sequence reads: CASTLRAGGIGGYTF. The CDR3 nucleotides read TGTGCCAGCACCTTAAGGGCAGGGGGGATCGGTGGCTACACCTTC.

The rearrangement links TRBV6-5 to TRBJ1-1, with no clear D. The germline V gene has CDR1 MNHEY and CDR2 SVGAGI. This CDR3 has 12 amino acids. The ends were cut back, 6 bases at V and 6 bases at J, with 11 bases in the middle. The DNA for the CDR3 is TGTGCCAGCAGCCCCAGCGTGGCTGAAGCTTTCTTT. It encodes CASSPSVAEAFF.

The rearrangement uses TRBV18 and TRBJ2-2; 9 nucleotides match TRBD1. This CDR3 has 15 residues. Looked up from germline, CDR1 is KGHSH and CDR2 is LQKENI. V lost 4 bases, J lost 6 bases, and 6 bases stayed unmatched. The CDR3 spells CASSRDRAVAGELFF. Written as DNA, the CDR3 is TGTGCCAGCTCACGGGACAGGGCGGTCGCCGGGGAGCTGTTTTTT.

The CDR3 DNA is TGTGCCAGCAGCCAAGAAGCCTTACCAAGTGCCTACGAGCAGTACTTC. Its protein product is CASSQEALPSAYEQYF. This chain joins TRBV4-2 and TRBJ2-7; D unclear. Germline CDR1 reads LGHNA; CDR2 reads YNFKEQ. V lost 0 bases and J 2 bases, leaving 14 bases between the germline ends. The CDR3 extends over 16 amino acids.

CDR3 protein: CASSPIGTGELFF. The CDR3 nucleotides read TGTGCCAGCTCCCCCATCGGGACCGGGGAGCTGTTTTTT. The V gene is TRBV18, the J gene TRBJ2-2; D unclear. The CDR3 has 13 amino acids. V was shortened by 6 bases and J by 5 bases, with 10 bases between the two germline ends. The germline gives CDR1 KGHSH, CDR2 LQKENI.

This clone was seen a few times. The V call is TRBV24-1, the J call TRBJ1-2, with D unclear. V was clipped by 4 bases and J by 9 bases, with 8 bases between them. Germline V gene lookup returns CDR1 KGHDR and CDR2 SFDVKD. The CDR3 covers 11 residues. CDR3 sequence (DNA): TGTGCCACCAGTGAAGAGTCCCGCTACACCTTC. Amino acid sequence: CATSEESRYTF.

The chain couples TRBV3-1 (or the pseudogene TRBV3-2) to TRBJ1-3; D might be TRBD1 (6 bases). Germline values: CDR1 LGHDT, CDR2 YNNKEL (reference sequence). The V end lost 4 bases, the J end lost 4 bases, and 14 bases lay between the germline ends. This CDR3 spans 15 amino acids. This CDR3 reads CASSLSLDRGNTIYF. CDR3 DNA sequence: TGTGCCAGCAGCCTATCTCTCGACAGGGGAAACACCATATATTTT.

The chain joins TRBV18 to TRBJ1-1; D is perhaps TRBD1 (5 bases). Trimming took off 6 bases at V and 1 base at J, with 12 bases between the two ends. This CDR3 is built from 14 residues. Germline V gene lookup returns CDR1 KGHSH and CDR2 LQKENI. CDR3 bases: TGTGCCAGCTCGCCGGGACTGGGGAACACTGAAGCTTTCTTT. This codes for CASSPGLGNTEAFF.

V and J are TRBV2 and TRBJ2-6; TRBD1 matches at 9 bases. CDR3 length: 15 residues. Per germline, CDR1 SNHLY and CDR2 FYNNEI. Unmatched junction bases numbered 5, after V lost 11 bases and J lost 0 bases. This chain's CDR3 is CAPRTGDSGANVLTF. In DNA form, the CDR3 reads TGTGCCCCCAGGACAGGGGACTCTGGGGCCAACGTCCTGACTTTC. The entire variable domain, with the rest obtained from reference TRBV2 and TRBJ2-6, is as follows: EPEVTQTPSHQVTQMGQEVILRCVPISNHLYFYWYRQILGQKVEFLVSFYNNEISEKSEIFDDQFSVERPDGSNFTLKIRSTKLEDSAMYFCAPRTGDSGANVLTFGAGSRLTVL.

This chain connects TRBV7-9 to TRBJ2-7, with 8 bases identical to TRBD1. The germline V gene encodes CDR1 SEHNR and CDR2 FQNEAQ (reference sequence). With V trimmed by 4 bases and J by 6 bases, 11 bases remained unmatched. The CDR3 sequence is 15 residues long. DNA for the CDR3: TGTGCCAGCAGCTACGCACGACAGGGGACGGGCGAGCAGTACTTC. Translating gives CASSYARQGTGEQYF.

This clone was counted between two and nine times. The gene calls are TRBV7-9 and TRBJ2-3, with 7 bases that match TRBD2. The CDR3 spans 16 residues. The germline CDR1 and CDR2 sequences are SEHNR and FQNEAQ (reference sequence). The V and J ends lost 5 bases and 1 base, in that order; junction bases with no gene match: 9. The CDR3: CASSPRPAGRTDTQYF. The DNA for the CDR3 is TGTGCCAGCAGCCCTCGACCAGCGGGGCGCACAGATACGCAGTATTTT.

The chain combines TRBV15 with TRBJ2-7; 9 bases align to TRBD1. CDR1 is LNHNV and CDR2 is YYDKDF in the germline V gene (reference sequence). The CDR3 runs to 15 residues. With 0 bases clipped from V and 6 bases from J, the junction kept 6 bases outside the gene matches. The CDR3 reads CATSRDLMGQGEQYF. In nucleotides, the CDR3 is TGTGCCACCAGCAGAGATTTGATGGGACAGGGCGAGCAGTACTTC.

The chain combines TRBV3-1 (or the pseudogene TRBV3-2) with TRBJ2-2; no clear D gene. V lost 4 bases and J lost 1, with 7 bases in between. Looked up from germline, CDR1 is LGHDT and CDR2 is YNNKEL (reference sequence). This CDR3 comprises 14 residues. The CDR3 DNA reads TGTGCCAGCAGCCTCCCATGGAACACCGGGGAGCTGTTTTTT. Translated: CASSLPWNTGELFF.

This clone was observed once. The rearrangement links TRBV5-1 to TRBJ2-3; D perhaps matches TRBD1 (6 bases). V lost 1 base to trimming and J lost 1 base, with 7 bases between them. The germline CDR1 and CDR2 sequences are SGHRS and YFSETQ. CDR3 length: 14 residues. The CDR3, as DNA: TGCGCCAGCAGCTTGCCAGGGGGCACAGATACGCAGTATTTT. This encodes CASSLPGGTDTQYF.

Turning to this clone: The sample holds other DNA sequences that translate to the same CDR3. V and J are TRBV18 and TRBJ1-5, with D unclear. The V end lost 2 bases, the J end lost 4 bases, and 6 bases lay between the germline ends. The CDR3 spans 13 residues. Germline loops: CDR1 KGHSH, CDR2 LQKENI. CDR3 DNA: TGTGCCAGCTCACCATCCGTAAATCAGCCCCAGCATTTT. It yields the protein CASSPSVNQPQHF.

The J gene is TRBJ1-6, the V gene TRBV9; 10 nucleotides agree with TRBD1. The junction had 9 bases not matched to a gene; V was cut back by 5 bases and J by 10 bases. Germline V gene sequence: CDR1 SGDLS, CDR2 YYNGEE. CDR3 length: 15 residues. CDR3 loop: CASSQTGGAESPLHF. The CDR3 nucleotides read TGTGCCAGCAGTCAGACAGGGGGCGCGGAGTCACCCCTCCACTTT.

CDR3 amino acids: CASSEVGGMVTEAFF. The DNA for the CDR3 is TGTGCCAGCAGTGAAGTCGGGGGTATGGTCACTGAAGCTTTCTTT. This chain joins TRBV2 and TRBJ1-1; D is perhaps TRBD1 (5 bases). Germline loops: CDR1 SNHLY, CDR2 FYNNEI. CDR3 length equals 15 residues. Trimming took off 1 base at V and 4 bases at J, with 13 bases between the two ends.